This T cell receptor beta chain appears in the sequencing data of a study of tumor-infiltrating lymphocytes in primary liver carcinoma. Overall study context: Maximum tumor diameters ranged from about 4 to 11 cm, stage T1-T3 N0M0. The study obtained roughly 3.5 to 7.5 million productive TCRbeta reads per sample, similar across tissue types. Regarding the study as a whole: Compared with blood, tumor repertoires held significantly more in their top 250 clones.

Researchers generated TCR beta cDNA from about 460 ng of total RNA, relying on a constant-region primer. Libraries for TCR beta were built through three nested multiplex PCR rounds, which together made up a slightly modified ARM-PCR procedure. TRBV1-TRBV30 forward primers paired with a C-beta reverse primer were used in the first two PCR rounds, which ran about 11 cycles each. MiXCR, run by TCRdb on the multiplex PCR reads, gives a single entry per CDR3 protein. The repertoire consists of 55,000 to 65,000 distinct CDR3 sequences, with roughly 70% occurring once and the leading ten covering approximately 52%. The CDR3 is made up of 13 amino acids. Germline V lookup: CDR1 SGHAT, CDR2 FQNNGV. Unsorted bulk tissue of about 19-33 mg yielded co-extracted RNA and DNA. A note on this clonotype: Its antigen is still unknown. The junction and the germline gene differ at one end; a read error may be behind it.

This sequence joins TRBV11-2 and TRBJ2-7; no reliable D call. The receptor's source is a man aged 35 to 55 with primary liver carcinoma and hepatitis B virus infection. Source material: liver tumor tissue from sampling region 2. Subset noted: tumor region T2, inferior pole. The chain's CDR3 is CASSLDSVGEQYF. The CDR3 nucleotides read TGTGCCAGTAGCTTAGATTCAGTAGGCGAGCAGTACTTC. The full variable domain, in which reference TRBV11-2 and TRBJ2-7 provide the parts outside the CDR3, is EAGVAQSPRYKIIEKRQSVAFWCNPISGHATLYWYQQILGQGPKLLIQFQNNGVVDDSQLPKDRFSAERLKGVDSTLKIQPAKLEDSAVYLCASSLDSVGEQYFGPGTRLTVT.